This T cell receptor beta chain was profiled in a study of blood T cell repertoires in COVID-19. Repertoires were generated with immunoSEQ multiplex PCR, while TCRdb's copy carries only in-frame clones and drops some. The sample records about 140,000 clones, around 90% being singletons. Trimming removed 0 bases from V and 4 bases from J, with 15 bases in between. Germline V gives CDR1 LGHNA, CDR2 YSLEER. The CDR3 contains 16 residues. The origin of this receptor is a human donor in a cohort sampled during active COVID-19. The genes are TRBV4-3 and TRBJ1-2; D is unresolved. Sequenced: peripheral blood. The CDR3 nucleotides read TGCGCCAGCAGCCAAGATCTTGGGAGATCTGGCTATGGCTACACCTTC. It encodes CASSQDLGRSGYGYTF.